This T cell receptor (beta chain) was captured by sequencing in a study of type 1 and type 2 diabetes patients. For the study at large: CD4+ or CD8+ T cells were positively selected from PBMCs with microbeads. Across the study, 15 million to 20 million paired-end reads were produced.

Germline trimming cut 5 bases from V and 7 bases from J; bases unmatched to any gene: 10. Germline V gene data show CDR1 as DFQATT and CDR2 as SNEGSKA (reference sequence). The CDR3 contains 15 residues. PCR was run on genomic DNA. A primer set of 30 forward and 13 reverse primers amplified the CDR3. MiXCR was run by TCRdb on the multiplex PCR reads, yielding one entry per CDR3 protein. Here the sample spans under 300,000 distinct CDR3 sequences, approximately 50% being singletons. The sample consisted of peripheral blood mononuclear cells (PBMCs). The chain recombines TRBV20-1 with TRBJ2-7; the match to TRBD2 covers 14 bases. This sequence originates from a man younger than 35 with type 2 diabetes. This CDR3 is CSARGTSGSFSEQYF. The CDR3 bases are TGCAGTGCTCGGGGGACTAGCGGGAGCTTTTCGGAGCAGTACTTC.